What follows are 16 T cell receptor beta chains derived from one specimen sequenced in a study of blood T cell repertoires in COVID-19. Measured with immunoSEQ multiplex PCR; TCRdb has only the in-frame clones, and not every one. Among over 250,000 clones listed, 88% were seen once. The specimen was peripheral blood. These receptors were collected from a woman aged 70-85 years with COVID-19, enrolled during active disease.

The chain links TRBV28 to TRBJ1-1; D is perhaps TRBD1 (6 bases). Germline lookup yields CDR1 MDHEN and CDR2 SYDVKM. The V end was cut by 3 bases, the J end by 6 bases, with 14 bases between. CDR3 size: 14 residues. The CDR3 loop is CASSLNRVRPEAFF. CDR3 bases: TGTGCCAGCAGTTTGAACAGGGTTAGGCCTGAAGCTTTCTTT.

The chain carries TRBV5-1 and TRBJ2-7; 12 bases match TRBD2. Trimming at V came to 4 bases and at J to 7 bases, leaving 9 bases not matched to a gene. The CDR3 totals 15 residues. Germline V gene sequence: CDR1 SGHRS, CDR2 YFSETQ. CDR3 sequence (DNA): TGCGCCAGCAGCGACCGACTAGCGGGAGTTGGGGAGCAGTACTTC. Translation gives CASSDRLAGVGEQYF.

V and J are TRBV5-1 and TRBJ2-7, with TRBD1 as a possible D gene (7 bases). Trimming pared 7 bases from V and 0 bases from J, leaving 11 bases between. The CDR3 contains 13 residues. Germline CDR1 and CDR2: SGHRS and YFSETQ. The CDR3 sequence is CASAGTVSYEQYF. As DNA, the CDR3 is TGCGCCAGCGCGGGGACAGTCTCCTACGAGCAGTACTTC.

The rearrangement joins TRBV4-2 to TRBJ1-2, with TRBD1 matching 7 bases. J lost 1 base, V lost 2 bases, and 13 bases had no gene match. The germline gives CDR1 LGHNA, CDR2 YNFKEQ. This CDR3 comprises 18 residues. CDR3 residues: CASSQPGATGQFNYGYTF. Here the CDR3 DNA reads TGTGCCAGCAGCCAACCCGGGGCGACGGGACAGTTTAACTATGGCTACACCTTC.

This clone has only one observation. Other nucleotide sequences from this sample produce the same CDR3. The chain links TRBV5-1 to TRBJ2-1; 13 bases match TRBD2. V was pared by 4 bases and J by 3 bases, with 4 bases of the junction left unmatched. Germline CDR1 is SGHRS and CDR2 is YFSETQ. The CDR3 sequence is 16 residues long. The CDR3 DNA follows: TGCGCCAGCAGCCCGCGACTAGCGGGAGGCTACAATGAGCAGTTCTTC. This codes for CASSPRLAGGYNEQFF.

The chain combines TRBV5-1 with TRBJ1-1; 10 bases fit TRBD1. With 2 bases clipped from V and 7 bases from J, the junction kept 8 bases outside the gene matches. Germline CDR1 and CDR2: SGHRS and YFSETQ. This CDR3 contains 15 residues. The CDR3 nucleotides read TGCGCCAGCAGCTTTGACAGGGGGCCGCGGGTTGAAGCTTTCTTT. Its translation is CASSFDRGPRVEAFF.

The chain recombines TRBV5-4 with TRBJ2-7; tentatively, D is TRBD2 (5 bases). There are 13 residues in the CDR3. Trimming cost V 0 bases and J 3 bases, with 7 bases left between them. Germline CDR1 reads SGHNT; CDR2 reads YYREEE (reference sequence). CDR3 in amino acids: CASSLGGDYEQYF. The CDR3 nucleotides read TGTGCCAGCAGCTTGGGGGGAGACTACGAGCAGTACTTC.

This chain uses TRBV6-1 with TRBJ2-5; D gene uncertain. The CDR3 covers 12 residues. CDR1 is MNHNS and CDR2 is SASEGT in the germline V gene. Deletions cut 1 base from V and 5 bases from J, with 5 bases between. Here the CDR3 reads CASSEVAETQYF. In nucleotides, the CDR3 is TGTGCCAGCAGTGAAGTTGCGGAGACCCAGTACTTC.

The chain carries TRBV12-3 or TRBV12-4 and TRBJ2-1, with D hard to call. The CDR3 has 11 amino acids. V shed 5 bases and J shed 12 bases, with 11 bases lying between them. The CDR3 here is CASSVSGWQFF. The DNA of the CDR3 is TGTGCCAGCAGTGTGTCCGGTTGGCAGTTCTTC.

The rearrangement uses TRBV24-1 and TRBJ2-2; 7 nucleotides line up with TRBD1. Germline V gives CDR1 KGHDR, CDR2 SFDVKD. This CDR3 has 14 residues. The V and J ends lost 7 bases and 7 bases, in that order; junction bases with no gene match: 8. CDR3 sequence (DNA): TGTGCCACCAGGCCACAGGGGCAGGGCGGGGAGCTGTTTTTT. Translating it yields CATRPQGQGGELFF.

The rearrangement links TRBV7-3 to TRBJ2-3; D unclear. The germline V and J ends were trimmed by 5 bases and 7 bases, with 19 bases remaining between them. The germline CDR1 and CDR2 sequences are SGHTA and FQGTGA. The CDR3 runs 15 residues. The CDR3 DNA follows: TGTGCCAGCAGCCCAAATTTGGCGGTCCGGAATACGCAGTATTTT. Protein product: CASSPNLAVRNTQYF. The full variable domain, in which reference TRBV7-3 and TRBJ2-3 provide the parts outside the CDR3, is GAGVSQTPSNKVTEKGKYVELRCDPISGHTALYWYRQSLGQGPEFLIYFQGTGAADDSGLPNDRFFAVRPEGSVSTLKIQRTERGDSAVYLCASSPNLAVRNTQYFGPGTRLTVL.

The gene calls are TRBV2 and TRBJ1-4, with 9 bases identical to TRBD1. The CDR3 contains 14 residues. CDR1 is SNHLY and CDR2 is FYNNEI in the germline V gene. The V segment lost 5 bases and the J segment 8 bases; nucleotides outside the gene matches: 6. This chain's CDR3 is CASSPTGGREKLFF. CDR3 in DNA: TGTGCCAGCAGTCCGACAGGGGGAAGGGAAAAACTGTTTTTT.

The rearrangement joins TRBV28 to TRBJ1-4; D call uncertain. This CDR3 is 15 amino acids long. Germline V gives CDR1 MDHEN, CDR2 SYDVKM. V was shortened by 5 bases and J by 8 bases, with 18 bases between the two germline ends. CDR3: CASSPRGGSREKLFF. The CDR3 bases are TGTGCCAGCAGTCCGCGGGGAGGGTCAAGGGAAAAACTGTTTTTT.

The genes are TRBV29-1 and TRBJ2-1; TRBD2 might be the D (6 bases). The CDR3 sequence is 15 residues long. Germline values: CDR1 SQVTM, CDR2 ANQGSEA. V was shortened by 3 bases and J by 3 bases, with 15 bases between the two germline ends. Written as DNA, the CDR3 is TGCAGCGTTGAGGGCGGAGGGCTACTCTACAATGAGCAGTTCTTC. It codes for CSVEGGGLLYNEQFF.

J is TRBJ2-7 and V is TRBV19, with 7 bases aligning to TRBD2. V was pared by 3 bases and J by 3 bases, with 11 bases of the junction left unmatched. Per germline, CDR1 LNHDA and CDR2 SQIVND (reference sequence). This CDR3 region has 16 residues. This chain's CDR3 is CASSIREGSGDYEQYF. The CDR3 bases are TGTGCCAGTAGTATTAGGGAGGGCTCCGGAGACTACGAGCAGTACTTC.

This chain connects TRBV6-2 or TRBV6-3 to TRBJ1-5; D uncertain. CDR3 length: 14 residues. In germline, CDR1 is MNHEY, CDR2 SVGEGT. Trimming shortened V by 1 base and J by 9 bases, and 13 bases separated the two germline ends. In DNA form, the CDR3 reads TGTGCCAGCAGTTACTATGGCCGACGGGGGCCCCAGCATTTT. It encodes CASSYYGRRGPQHF.